The present T cell receptor (beta chain) was sequenced within a study of T cells in Graves' hyperthyroidism and ophthalmopathy. Study-level background: Peripheral blood was taken when the disease was first diagnosed, before any treatment began.

Investigators excluded patients with uncontrolled infection, other autoimmune disease, pregnancy or lactation. RNA transcripts yielded amplified TCR beta CDR3 regions. The study used the HTBI primer set for a first-round RT-PCR of the TCR CDR3. MiXCR, applied by TCRdb to the multiplex PCR reads, yields one record per CDR3 protein. This table has around 300,000 distinct CDR3 sequences, roughly 13% appearing once. The CDR3 sequence is 13 residues long. The V gene lost 6 bases and the J gene lost 2 bases, with 11 bases spanning the gap. From germline, CDR1 is SGHRS and CDR2 YFSETQ. Findings and caveats of the study: The model's output predicted ophthalmopathy at a median of about 5.9 months prior to onset. Within blood appeared most thyroid clonotypes that had expanded above 0.001.

Worth noting for this clonotype: The antigen is undetermined.

The chain links TRBV5-1 to TRBJ1-1; D gene unclear. What was sequenced was blood. The clonotype was recovered from a woman in her thirties or forties with Graves' hyperthyroidism. The CDR3 nucleotides are TGCGCCAGCAAGGACCTCCTCAACACTGAAGCTTTCTTT. This gives the protein CASKDLLNTEAFF.